These 18 T cell receptor beta chains originate from one sample sequenced in a study of blood T cell repertoires in COVID-19. TCRdb's copy holds only in-frame clones and misses some; the assay was immunoSEQ multiplex PCR. This table holds about 240,000 clones, approximately 84% found once. The sample taken for sequencing was peripheral blood. These receptors came from a man aged 50 to 59 with acute or convalescent COVID-19.

The chain carries TRBV10-3 and TRBJ1-1; tentative D call: TRBD1 (6 bases). CDR3 size: 15 residues. V was cut by 6 bases and J by 0 bases, with 14 bases left in between. Germline V gene sequence: CDR1 ENHRY, CDR2 SYGVKD. The CDR3: CAIRKGEIMNTEAFF. CDR3 coding DNA: TGTGCCATCAGGAAGGGGGAGATTATGAACACTGAAGCTTTCTTT.

This sequence joins TRBV6-5 and TRBJ2-7; D perhaps matches TRBD2 (5 bases). V lost 5 bases to trimming and J lost 1 base, with 9 bases between them. The CDR3 is 13 amino acids. Looked up from germline, CDR1 is MNHEY and CDR2 is SVGAGI. CDR3 DNA: TGTGCCAGCAGTCGAGGGCGTTCCTACGAGCAGTACTTC. Protein: CASSRGRSYEQYF.

The chain employs TRBV10-3 and TRBJ2-7; TRBD1 agrees at 7 bases. This CDR3 is 16 amino acids long. CDR1 and CDR2 (germline): ENHRY, SYGVKD. V shed 3 bases, J shed 1 base, and the junction held 9 bases outside the gene matches. CDR3 residues: CAISDPTRDRSYEQYF. In nucleotides, the CDR3 is TGTGCCATCAGTGATCCAACCCGGGACAGATCCTACGAGCAGTACTTC.

The chain has TRBV12-3 or TRBV12-4 and TRBJ1-5, with TRBD1 as a possible D gene (5 bases). This CDR3 region has 13 residues. Trimming took 3 bases from V and 7 from J, leaving 10 bases between them. The CDR3 DNA sequence: TGTGCCAGCAGTTTCGGGGGAAGGCAGCCCCAGCATTTT. This translates into CASSFGGRQPQHF.

V and J are TRBV5-1 and TRBJ2-1, with D possibly matching TRBD1 (6 bases). Trimming left V 4 bases short and J 3 bases short, with 8 bases between. The CDR3 length is 13 residues. Germline CDR1 is SGHRS and CDR2 is YFSETQ. Written as DNA, the CDR3 is TGCGCCAGCAGCAAGGACAGCTACAATGAGCAGTTCTTC. Translating it yields CASSKDSYNEQFF.

The rearrangement uses TRBV7-9 and TRBJ1-1; no reliable D call. Per the germline V gene, CDR1 is SEHNR and CDR2 is FQNEAQ (reference sequence). The V end lost 3 bases, the J end lost 7 bases, and 9 bases lay between the germline ends. The CDR3 is made up of 12 amino acids. As DNA, the CDR3 is TGTGCCAGCAGCTTGGGTACAGATGAAGCTTTCTTT. It yields the protein CASSLGTDEAFF.

The V gene is TRBV11-2, the J gene TRBJ2-3, with 7 bases lining up with TRBD2. The CDR3 has 13 residues. CDR1 is SGHAT and CDR2 is FQNNGV in the germline V gene. V shed 8 bases, J shed 3 bases, and the junction held 5 bases outside the gene matches. The CDR3 region is CASFDGGTDTQYF. The CDR3 coding sequence is TGTGCCAGCTTTGACGGGGGGACAGATACGCAGTATTTT.

The V call is TRBV5-5, the J call TRBJ1-6; TRBD1 is a possible D gene (5 bases). CDR3 length equals 16 residues. The germline V gene encodes CDR1 SGHKS and CDR2 YYEKEE (reference sequence). V was clipped by 5 bases and J by 6 bases, with 18 bases between them. CDR3 residues: CASSSEPDRSNSPLHF. Here the CDR3 DNA reads TGTGCCAGCAGTTCGGAGCCAGACAGAAGTAATTCACCCCTCCACTTT.

A single count supports this clone. The CDR3, as DNA: TGTGCCAGCAGCTTCGGACAGGGAAACAATGAGCAGTTCTTC. This sequence encodes CASSFGQGNNEQFF. This chain links TRBV7-3 with TRBJ2-1; 8 nucleotides match TRBD1. This CDR3 contains 14 residues. Germline V CDR1 and CDR2: SGHTA, FQGTGA. Trimming cost V 3 bases and J 5 bases; bases outside gene matches: 3. Based on the CDR3 plus reference TRBV7-3 and TRBJ2-1, the full variable domain is GAGVSQTPSNKVTEKGKYVELRCDPISGHTALYWYRQSLGQGPEFLIYFQGTGAADDSGLPNDRFFAVRPEGSVSTLKIQRTERGDSAVYLCASSFGQGNNEQFFGPGTRLTVL.

Here the CDR3 reads CAILAGTDTQYF. CDR3 nucleotide sequence: TGTGCCATCCTGGCAGGAACAGATACGCAGTATTTT. The chain uses TRBV5-8 and TRBJ2-3, with no clear D. V was clipped by 9 bases and J by 3 bases, with 11 bases between them. The CDR3 loop spans 12 amino acids. Germline V CDR1 and CDR2: SGHTS, YDEGEE.

V and J are TRBV4-1 and TRBJ1-3; a weak D match, TRBD1 (6 bases). The germline gives CDR1 MGHRA, CDR2 YSYEKL. This CDR3 is 17 amino acids long. V lost 3 bases and J 0 bases, leaving 15 bases between the germline ends. DNA of the CDR3: TGCGCCAGCAGCCAGCCTCCGGGACAACTCTCTGGAAACACCATATATTTT. This codes for CASSQPPGQLSGNTIYF.

The chain has TRBV28 and TRBJ2-7, with no clear D. This CDR3 region has 14 residues. V shed 8 bases and J shed 2 bases, with 16 bases lying between them. Germline V gene sequence: CDR1 MDHEN, CDR2 SYDVKM. This chain's CDR3 is CASVPSSGPYEQYF. The CDR3, as DNA: TGTGCCAGCGTTCCTAGTTCCGGTCCCTACGAGCAGTACTTC.

The chain couples TRBV18 to TRBJ2-7; TRBD1 aligns across 9 bases. V shed 2 bases and J 6 bases; nucleotides not matched to a gene: 8. Germline CDR1 reads KGHSH; CDR2 reads LQKENI. The CDR3 covers 15 residues. CDR3 residues: CASSPYFDRGSEQYF. CDR3 nucleotides: TGTGCCAGCTCACCATACTTTGACAGGGGGAGCGAGCAGTACTTC.

The rearrangement joins TRBV10-3 to TRBJ1-3; 8 nucleotides agree with TRBD1. This CDR3 is built from 15 residues. The germline gives CDR1 ENHRY, CDR2 SYGVKD. Trimming removed 3 bases from V and 0 bases from J; junction bases left unmatched: 1. The CDR3: CAISEGQGSGNTIYF. As DNA, the CDR3 is TGTGCCATCAGTGAAGGACAGGGCTCTGGAAACACCATATATTTT.

This clone came up a few times. J is TRBJ2-1 and V is TRBV21-1; TRBD2 is the table's D call, not checked against the DNA. TRBV21-1 is a known pseudogene. There are 13 residues in the CDR3. The CDR3 region has the DNA TGTGCCAGCAGCAAAGCTCGAGCGGAAAGGCGGTTCTTC. As protein: CASSKARAERRFF.

V gene TRBV2 combines with J gene TRBJ2-1, with TRBD1 matching 8 bases. Unmatched junction bases numbered 7, after V lost 4 bases and J lost 8 bases. The CDR3 extends over 14 amino acids. Germline lookup yields CDR1 SNHLY and CDR2 FYNNEI. The DNA of the CDR3 is TGTGCCAGCAGTGCTCAACAGGGGGTGCATGAGCAGTTCTTC. It codes for CASSAQQGVHEQFF.

This clone showed up just once. The chain couples TRBV18 to TRBJ1-4; D not resolved. This CDR3 is 13 amino acids long. Trimming removed 6 bases from V and 5 bases from J, with 10 bases in between. Germline CDR1 is KGHSH and CDR2 is LQKENI. The CDR3 nucleotides are TGTGCCAGCTCTCTAGTACAAAATGAAAAACTGTTTTTT. Its protein is CASSLVQNEKLFF.

The chain has TRBV5-1 and TRBJ2-7, with D hard to call. In germline, CDR1 is SGHRS, CDR2 YFSETQ. Trimming cost V 0 bases and J 7 bases, with 11 bases left between them. The CDR3 has 13 amino acids. DNA of the CDR3: TGCGCCAGCAGCTTGGCACTTTCCCCGGAGCAGTACTTC. As protein: CASSLALSPEQYF.